In this sample, the clone carrying this T cell receptor (beta chain) turned up many times. The sample belongs to a study of blood T cell repertoires in COVID-19. Study as a whole: Researchers got acute and convalescent COVID-19 samples from the United States, Italy and Spain. T cells, B-cell-depleted T cells, or PBMCs provided the cDNA or gDNA that served as material.

Per the original methods: Reference gene primer amplification gave nucleated cell count estimates. The protocol was immunoSEQ multiplex PCR, while the TCRdb copy is restricted to in-frame clones and leaves out a portion. Clone size and V and J calls were adopted from that table, with D and trimming inferred from the DNA. The sample shows 55,000 to 95,000 clones, roughly 81% of them seen only once. This CDR3 spans 16 amino acids. Trimming shortened V by 0 bases and J by 0 bases, and 9 bases separated the two germline ends. Per germline, CDR1 SGHDN and CDR2 FVKESK. This rearrangement joins TRBV14 to TRBJ2-1; D is ambiguous. Sequences were obtained from peripheral blood. The clonotype originates from a woman between 65 and 79 years old with acute or convalescent COVID-19. The CDR3 DNA sequence: TGTGCCAGCAGCCAAGATTCGGTGAGCTCCTACAATGAGCAGTTCTTC. Protein: CASSQDSVSSYNEQFF.